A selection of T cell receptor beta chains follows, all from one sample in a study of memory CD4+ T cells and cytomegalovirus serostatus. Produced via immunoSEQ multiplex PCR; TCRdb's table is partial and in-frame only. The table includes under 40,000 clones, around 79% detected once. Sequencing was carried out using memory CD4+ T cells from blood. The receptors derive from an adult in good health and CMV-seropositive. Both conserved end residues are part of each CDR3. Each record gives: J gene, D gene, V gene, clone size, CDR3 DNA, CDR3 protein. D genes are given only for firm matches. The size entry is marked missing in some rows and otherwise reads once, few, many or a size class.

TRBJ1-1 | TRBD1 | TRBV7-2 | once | TGTGCCAGCAGCTTTGCGCAAATACAGGGGATGAACACTGAAGCTTTCTTT | CASSFAQIQGMNTEAFF
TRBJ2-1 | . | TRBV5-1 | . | TGCGCCAGCAGCTTGGTAGGTAGCTCCTACAATGAGCAGTTCTTC | CASSLVGSSYNEQFF
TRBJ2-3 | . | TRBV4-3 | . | TGCGCCAGCAGCCAAGAGGGCGGGTCTGGGGCAGATACGCAGTATTTT | CASSQEGGSGADTQYF
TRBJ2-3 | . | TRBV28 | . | TGTGCCAGCGGGTCCCCAGATACGCAGTATTTT | CASGSPDTQYF
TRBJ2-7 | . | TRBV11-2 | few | TGTGCCAGCAGCTTGCTGCAAACCTACGAGCAGTACTTC | CASSLLQTYEQYF
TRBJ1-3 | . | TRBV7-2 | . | TGTGCCAGCAGCAGAGGACAGTTGATCGGAAACACCATATATTTT | CASSRGQLIGNTIYF
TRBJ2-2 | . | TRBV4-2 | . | TGTGCCAGCAGCCAAGTCCTCCGGGGTACCGGGGAGCTGTTTTTT | CASSQVLRGTGELFF
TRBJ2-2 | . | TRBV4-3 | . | TGCGCCAGCAGCCGGGCGGGACACAACACCGGGGAGCTGTTTTTT | CASSRAGHNTGELFF
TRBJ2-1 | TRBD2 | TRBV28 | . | TGTGCCAGCAGTTCCGGCGGTAGCGGGAGCTACAATGAGCAGTTCTTC | CASSSGGSGSYNEQFF
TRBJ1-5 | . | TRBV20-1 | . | TGCAGTGCTAGAGATTCGGGCCAACAGCATTTT | CSARDSGQQHF
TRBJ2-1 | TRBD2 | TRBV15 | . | TGTGCCACCAGCAGAGGACTAGCCTATGAGCAGTTCTTC | CATSRGLAYEQFF
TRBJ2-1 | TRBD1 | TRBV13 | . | TGTGCCAGCAGCCTGGGACAGTCAGGGCAGTTCTTC | CASSLGQSGQFF
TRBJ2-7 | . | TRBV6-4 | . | TGTGCCAGCAGTGACGCTTTAGGGCCCTCCTACGAGCAGTACTTC | CASSDALGPSYEQYF
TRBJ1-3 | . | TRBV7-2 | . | TGTGCCAGCAGCCCCGCAGGGTTGAAGGTAGACACCATATATTTT | CASSPAGLKVDTIYF
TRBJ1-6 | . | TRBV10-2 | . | TGCGCCAGCAGATCGGACAGCGTCCTCTATAATTCACCCCTCCACTTT | CASRSDSVLYNSPLHF
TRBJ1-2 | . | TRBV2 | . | TGTGCCAGCAGTGAAGCTAGGTATGGCTACACCTTC | CASSEARYGYTF
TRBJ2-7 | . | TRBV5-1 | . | TGCGCCAGCAGCTTTGGCACTGGGACACCCGGGGAGGAGCAGTACTTC | CASSFGTGTPGEEQYF
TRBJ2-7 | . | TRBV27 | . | TGTGCCAGCAGTCCCCGTCGGCAGCGCTACGAGCAGTACTTC | CASSPRRQRYEQYF
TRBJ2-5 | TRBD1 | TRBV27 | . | TGTGCCAGGAGAGACAGGGGGCTGGGGGCGGAGACCCAGTACTTC | CARRDRGLGAETQYF
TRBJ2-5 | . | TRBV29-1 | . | TGCAGCGTCTCCCAGGAAGCTAGAGAGACCCAGTACTTC | CSVSQEARETQYF
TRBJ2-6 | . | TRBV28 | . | TGTGCCGTACGAGGGTCTCACGGGGCCAACGTCCTGACTTTC | CAVRGSHGANVLTF
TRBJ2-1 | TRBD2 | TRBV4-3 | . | TGCGCCAGCAGCCAAGCACGCCGGCTAGCGGTGAACAATGAGCAGTTCTTC | CASSQARRLAVNNEQFF
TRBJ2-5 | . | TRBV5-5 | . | TGTGCCAGCAGCGTTGTAGAGACCCAGTACTTC | CASSVVETQYF
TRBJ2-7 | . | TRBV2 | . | TGTGCCAGCTCGGGGATCTACGAGCAGTACTTC | CASSGIYEQYF
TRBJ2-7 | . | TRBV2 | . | TGTGCCAGCAGAACAAGCCCCGGGAGAAGGGATCGGCACGAGCAGTACTTC | CASRTSPGRRDRHEQYF
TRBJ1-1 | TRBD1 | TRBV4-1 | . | TGCGCCAGCAGCGCCGGACGAAACAGGGGGGCTTTCTTT | CASSAGRNRGAFF
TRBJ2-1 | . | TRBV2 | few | TGTGCCAGCAGTCGGGAAAATGAGCAGTTCTTC | CASSRENEQFF
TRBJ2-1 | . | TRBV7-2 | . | TGTGCCAGCAGCCCGATGTACTCCTACAATGAGCAGTTCTTC | CASSPMYSYNEQFF
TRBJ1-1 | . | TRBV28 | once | TGTGCCAGCGGAACGGCCCCCACTGAAGCTTTCTTT | CASGTAPTEAFF
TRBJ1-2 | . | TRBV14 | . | TGTGCCAGCAGCCAAGATGAACCGGGAGGGTATGGCTACACCTTC | CASSQDEPGGYGYTF
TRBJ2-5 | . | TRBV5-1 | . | TGCGCCAGCAGCTTGGGTCTAGCCCAAGAGACCCAGTACTTC | CASSLGLAQETQYF
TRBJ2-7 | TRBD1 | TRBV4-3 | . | TGCGCCAGCTCCTTCCCGGGACAGCCCTACGAGCAGTACTTC | CASSFPGQPYEQYF
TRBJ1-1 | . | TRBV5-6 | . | TGTGCCAGCAGCTTACTTGGGACACCGAACACTGAAGCTTTCTTT | CASSLLGTPNTEAFF
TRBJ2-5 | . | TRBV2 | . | TGTGCCAGCAGTGAACGAGACAGAGAGACCCAGTACTTC | CASSERDRETQYF
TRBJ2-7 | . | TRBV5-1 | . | TGCGCCAGCAGCTTGTCGACTGGTGCGGGACTGGGCGAGCAGTACTTC | CASSLSTGAGLGEQYF
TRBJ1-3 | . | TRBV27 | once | TGTGCCAGCAGTCTCGACCCGGGCCGTGGAAACACCATATATTTT | CASSLDPGRGNTIYF
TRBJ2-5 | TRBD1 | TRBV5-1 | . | TGCGCCAGCAGCCCGGGACAGATACAAGAGACCCAGTACTTC | CASSPGQIQETQYF
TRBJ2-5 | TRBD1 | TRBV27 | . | TGTGCCAGCAGTTCCCGGGACAGGGGGGAGACCCAGTACTTC | CASSSRDRGETQYF
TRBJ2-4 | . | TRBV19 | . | TGTGCCAGTAGTATGCTCCAGGGGAAAAACATTCAGTACTTC | CASSMLQGKNIQYF
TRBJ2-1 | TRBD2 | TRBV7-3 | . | TGTGCCAGCAGCCGTAGCGGGGGGGCGAATGAGCAGTTCTTC | CASSRSGGANEQFF
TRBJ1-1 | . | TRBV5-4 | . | TGTGCCAGCAGCTTGGGGGGGGCTAACACTGAAGCTTTCTTT | CASSLGGANTEAFF